These 11 T cell receptor beta chains were all obtained from the same sample, sequenced in a study of cytomegalovirus exposure and HLA in healthy donors (dated by TCRdb to 2015 to 2018). The library came from the immunoSEQ multiplex PCR assay. The multiplex PCR relied on a mix of 60 forward primers for TCR Vbeta segments and 13 reverse primers for TCR Jbeta segments. TCRdb carries this immuneACCESS record with in-frame sequences only. Its versions omit some clonotypes, under half of them owing to an unresolved V gene in the studies checked, with the rest unexplained. Recorded for this sample are 55,000 to 75,000 clones; about four fifths of them occurred a single time. The ten largest make up 6.8% of the sample. Sequenced material: PBMCs. The source of these receptors is a man aged 30 to 45 in good health and CMV-seropositive.

The CDR3 sequence is CASSETGQGAYGYTF. The CDR3 nucleotides read TGTGCCAGCAGCGAAACCGGACAGGGCGCCTATGGCTACACCTTC. The V and J genes are TRBV5-6 and TRBJ1-2, with 8 bases matching TRBD1. Germline V lookup: CDR1 SGHDT, CDR2 YYEEEE. The V gene end was trimmed by 4 bases and the J gene end by 4 bases; junction bases not matched to a gene: 9. The CDR3 sequence is 15 residues long.

This clone was recorded only once. The CDR3 here is CASSLSGTTNSPLHF. The CDR3 coding sequence is TGTGCCAGCAGCCTCAGCGGGACAACAAATTCACCCCTCCACTTT. The V gene is TRBV6-5, the J gene TRBJ1-6; D is possibly TRBD1 (6 bases). Germline V CDR1 and CDR2: MNHEY, SVGAGI. Deletions cut 6 bases from V and 7 bases from J, with 16 bases between. The CDR3 length is 15 residues.

The chain recombines TRBV6-4 with TRBJ2-1; 7 bases fit TRBD1. The germline gives CDR1 MRHNA, CDR2 SNTAGT. This CDR3 region has 14 residues. After removal of 7 bases from V and 4 bases from J, the junction contained 7 bases not matched to a gene. CDR3 sequence reads: CASNPGQDYNEQFF. In DNA, the CDR3 is TGTGCCAGCAATCCCGGACAGGATTACAATGAGCAGTTCTTC.

This clone has more than one count but fewer than ten. The chain recombines TRBV30 with TRBJ1-1; the D gene is possibly TRBD1 (5 bases). V was shortened by 0 bases and J by 6 bases, with 8 bases between the two germline ends. CDR1 and CDR2 (germline): GTSNPN, SVGIG (reference sequence). The CDR3 has 12 amino acids. CDR3 sequence reads: CAWSVEGPEAFF. As DNA, the CDR3 is TGTGCCTGGAGTGTGGAGGGGCCTGAAGCTTTCTTT.

The rearrangement joins TRBV19 to TRBJ1-6; 7 nucleotides match TRBD1. Germline CDR1 is LNHDA and CDR2 is SQIVND (reference sequence). J was trimmed by 4 bases and V by 5 bases; bases with no gene match: 5. This CDR3 contains 15 residues. CDR3 bases: TGTGCCAGTAGTTTTTCGGGACAGTATAATTCACCCCTCCACTTT. Protein sequence: CASSFSGQYNSPLHF.

The chain has TRBV5-5 and TRBJ1-1; 9 nucleotides align to TRBD1. Germline CDR1 and CDR2: SGHKS and YYEKEE (reference sequence). V was pared by 2 bases and J by 4 bases, with 3 bases of the junction left unmatched. The CDR3 is 14 residues long. In nucleotides, the CDR3 is TGTGCCAGCAGCTTCACAGGGGGCGGCACTGAAGCTTTCTTT. Protein: CASSFTGGGTEAFF. The full variable domain, its missing parts supplied by reference TRBV5-5 and TRBJ1-1, is DAGVTQSPTHLIKTRGQQVTLRCSPISGHKSVSWYQQVLGQGPQFIFQYYEKEERGRGNFPDRFSARQFPNYSSELNVNALLLGDSALYLCASSFTGGGTEAFFGQGTRLTVV.

This clone was counted between two and nine times. The chain links TRBV6-1 to TRBJ1-2; tentatively, D is TRBD1 (5 bases). Trimming pared 7 bases from V and 5 bases from J, leaving 17 bases between. The CDR3 length is 14 residues. Germline V gene data show CDR1 as MNHNS and CDR2 as SASEGT. CDR3 nucleotides: TGTGCCAGCACGGTATTTGGGGCAGGATATGGCTACACCTTC. Residues: CASTVFGAGYGYTF.

CDR3 nucleotides: TGTGCCAGCAGTCTGGACTCAACCTCTGGAAACACCATATATTTT. This sequence encodes CASSLDSTSGNTIYF. The V gene is TRBV6-4, the J gene TRBJ1-3; D gene uncertain. The CDR3 consists of 15 residues. The germline V and J ends were trimmed by 5 bases and 0 bases, with 11 bases remaining between them. Germline V gene sequence: CDR1 MRHNA, CDR2 SNTAGT.

V usage is TRBV7-7 and J usage is TRBJ2-1; TRBD2 is a possible D gene (6 bases). Trimming cost V 5 bases and J 9 bases, with 20 bases left between them. Germline V gives CDR1 SSHAT, CDR2 FNYEAQ (reference sequence). The CDR3 totals 15 residues. CDR3 in DNA: TGTGCCAGCAGCCAAGAACCGGGCGGGGTGAGTGAGCAGTTCTTC. This codes for CASSQEPGGVSEQFF.

The V and J genes are TRBV6-5 and TRBJ2-7, with 9 bases fitting TRBD2. Trimming removed 2 bases from V and 5 bases from J; junction bases left unmatched: 4. CDR3 size: 14 residues. The germline V gene has CDR1 MNHEY and CDR2 SVGAGI. CDR3 loop: CASSYRAGGDEQYF. The DNA of the CDR3 is TGTGCCAGCAGTTACCGGGCGGGGGGGGACGAGCAGTACTTC.

V gene TRBV14 combines with J gene TRBJ2-7, with 8 bases fitting TRBD1. Germline lookup yields CDR1 SGHDN and CDR2 FVKESK. The CDR3 has 14 amino acids. The junction had 2 bases not matched to a gene; V was cut back by 4 bases and J by 0 bases. The chain's CDR3 is CASSRTGGSYEQYF. The CDR3 region has the DNA TGTGCCAGCAGCCGAACAGGGGGCTCCTACGAGCAGTACTTC.